Below, one TCR beta chain is given with its context. What it binds is unknown. In the original workflow: Out-of-frame sequences were removed, leaving 2 million to 2.5 million distinct TCRbeta sequences. The method was immunoSEQ multiplex PCR; TCRdb's version includes in-frame clones alone and lacks a portion of them. The DNA gave D and trimming, while V, J and clone size come from that table. The data show about 58,000 clones, with less than 85% seen just once and about 0.51% held by the top ten. This entry comes from a study of memory CD4+ T cells and cytomegalovirus serostatus. Study-wide results and caveats: Suggested: most of the CMV-linked TCR signature lies in CD4+ memory cells.

CDR3 length: 12 amino acids. Trimming removed 3 bases from V and 4 bases from J, with 6 bases in between. CDR1 is MDHEN, CDR2 SYDVKM, per germline. Single viable CD3+CD4+CD8-CD45RO+ cells were sorted as the memory CD4+ T cells. The sample comprised memory CD4+ T cells from blood. The sequence was collected from an adult in good health and CMV-seronegative. Some clones in this sample may be carry-over from other donors' samples. The chain employs TRBV28 and TRBJ1-1; the D is unclear. The CDR3 region is CASSFMFTEAFF. In nucleotides, the CDR3 is TGTGCCAGCAGTTTCATGTTCACTGAAGCTTTCTTT. Combining the CDR3 with reference TRBV28 and TRBJ1-1 gives the whole variable domain DVKVTQSSRYLVKRTGEKVFLECVQDMDHENMFWYRQDPGLGLRLIYFSYDVKMKEKGDIPEGYSVSREKKERFSLILESASTNQTSMYLCASSFMFTEAFFGQGTRLTVV.